This TCR beta chain was captured in a study of blood T cell repertoires in COVID-19. V shed 4 bases and J 3 bases; nucleotides not matched to a gene: 6. Germline-derived CDR1 and CDR2 are SGHRS and YFSETQ. The CDR3 length is 15 residues. Profiled with immunoSEQ multiplex PCR; TCRdb holds only in-frame clones, not every one. The sample shows 120,000 or so clones, 80% of them seen only once. The rearrangement joins TRBV5-1 to TRBJ1-1, with TRBD1 matching over 10 bases. The TCR originated in a human donor in a cohort sampled during active COVID-19. The specimen sequenced was peripheral blood. The CDR3, as DNA: TGCGCCAGCAGCAAGGACAGGGGGAAGTACACTGAAGCTTTCTTT. Its protein product is CASSKDRGKYTEAFF.